This T cell receptor beta chain was retrieved from a study of blood T cell repertoires in COVID-19. Overall study: The United States, Italy and Spain provided the acute and convalescent COVID-19 samples.

The CDR3 covers 13 residues. The V end was cut by 0 bases, the J end by 6 bases, with 7 bases between. The germline gives CDR1 SGDLS, CDR2 YYNGEE. Profiling relied on immunoSEQ multiplex PCR, and the TCRdb table lists in-frame clones only, not all of them. Here the sample spans 450,000 or so clones, approximately 92% being singletons. This clonotype was obtained from a young man with COVID-19, enrolled during active disease. V usage is TRBV9 and J usage is TRBJ2-1, with D hard to call. The sample was peripheral blood. CDR3 region: CASSVGQVNEQFF. DNA for the CDR3: TGTGCCAGCAGCGTAGGCCAGGTCAATGAGCAGTTCTTC.